This T cell receptor (beta chain) was profiled in a study of shared clonotypes between healthy human individuals (dated by TCRdb to between 2020 and 2021). Turning to the overall study: A few men and two women, aged 18 to 49 years, made up the cohort. For each donor, CD4 naive and CD4 memory were each run on three plates, CD8 naive on two plates, and CD8 memory on one plate. Blood TCR repertoires of five healthy adults were deeply sequenced to estimate repertoire size and the extent of clonotype sharing between individuals. To increase sequencing depth and limit assay-specific biases, TCR repertoire library preparation and sequencing were carried out by different laboratories using diverse techniques. Each donor's leukapheresis produced roughly between roughly 0.85 and 9.5 billion PBMCs. What the authors observed across the whole study: Naive subsets generally had larger estimated clonotype richness than memory subsets. Compared with non-shared clonotypes, the clonotypes found in all four sorted-subset donors had higher generation probabilities. Incomplete sequencing was indicated by rarefaction of sorted-subset datasets, despite the large sequencing depth. Sharing across a handful of donors was observed for about 5% of naive CD4, under 4% of naive CD8, 2% to 2.5% of memory CD4, and roughly 0.4% of memory CD8 clonotypes. Sampling was restricted to blood, and TCR repertoires in tissue are likely to differ from TCR repertoires in blood. Pairwise subsampling led to the expectation that sequencing depth would affect the degree of clonotype sharing among donors. Because the study included a small number of donors, the genetic and exposure-history diversity represented was limited.

TCR CDR3 regions were amplified from genomic DNA by multiplex PCR using the deep immunoSEQ assay. Extracted genomic DNA from each cell subset was spread evenly across all wells of several immunoSEQ 96-well plates, with each plate serving as a replicate. Each replicate PCR for sorted subsets received approximately 200 ng genomic DNA, equal to roughly 30,000 T cell genomes. Purified libraries were quantified with a Qubit 3.0 fluorometer, sized on a Bioanalyzer 2100, and re-quantified with the KAPA Library Quantification kit. Each immunoSEQ 96-well plate was sequenced on its own single-read 150-cycle Illumina NextSeq 550 flow cell. The source study handled its data this way. Because only junctional sequences without quality scores were contained in the immunoSEQ output, filtering matching that applied to full-length reads could not be performed. To assign V/J genes and CDR3, sequences were annotated using PyIR, a Python wrapper for IgBLAST v1.9, with IMGT germline references. Reads were removed for weak V/J assignments (E-value above 1e-6), missing CDR3, stop codons, out-of-frame junctions, or ambiguous translated residues. V3J clonotypes were defined as sequences sharing the same inferred V gene, J gene, and CDR3 amino acid sequence. Percentage overlap between repertoires was computed as shared unique clonotypes divided by the size of the smaller repertoire. Repertoire richness was assessed with RTK rarefaction, the Chao1 estimator, and Recon v2.1 estimates of unobserved clonotypes. Generation probabilities were computed with OLGA for all TCRbeta clonotypes obtained by the gDNA method from several donors. In TCRdb, the immuneACCESS table is reduced to in-frame sequences with V and J assigned. These tables do not hold every clone; where another copy was compared, an unresolved V gene accounts for under half, and the others remain unexplained. D and trimming come from the DNA, and the V and J calls and clone size come from that table. For this sample the table gives hundreds of thousands of clones, of which approximately 92% were detected only once. The leading ten clones occupy 20% to 30% of the sample.

At the junction V is shortened by 1 base and J by 5 bases; bases outside the gene matches: 6. According to the germline V gene (reference sequence), CDR1 reads LNHDA and CDR2 reads SQIVND. The CDR3 runs 16 amino acids, cysteine and phenylalanine included. Only the CDR3 region is kept as DNA, spanning 48 bases read in frame from base 1. On this clone itself: There is no known antigen for this receptor. No qualities accompany the bases; no much larger clone lies one base away.

CD8 naive samples were obtained by positive selection for CCR7 among CD45RO-negative cells, yielding a CD45RA+CCR7+ population from which TemRA cells were excluded. The donors were healthy, HIV-negative adults who had no recently reported acute infections or vaccinations. Every donor was a Caucasian adult living in Nashville, Tennessee, USA. Blood was collected by leukapheresis, and PBMCs were isolated by Ficoll-Histopaque density gradient centrifugation and then cryopreserved in liquid nitrogen vapor phase. Analytical flow cytometry was used to check the purity and quantity of each magnetically sorted T cell population. From each sorted fraction, genomic DNA was isolated and quantified by UV absorbance on a Nanodrop 2000c.

In this chain, TRBV19 is recombined with TRBJ2-1; a stretch of 9 junction bases matches TRBD1. This TCR came from a man aged 25 to 45 in good health. Specimen: naive CD8+ T cells sorted from blood. This specimen's cell subset or site label, per the study, means: CD45RA+CCR7+. In nucleotide form, the sequence is TGTGCCAGTAGTATAGCAGTACAGGGGGCGAACAATGAGCAGTTCTTC. The resulting protein is CASSIAVQGANNEQFF.